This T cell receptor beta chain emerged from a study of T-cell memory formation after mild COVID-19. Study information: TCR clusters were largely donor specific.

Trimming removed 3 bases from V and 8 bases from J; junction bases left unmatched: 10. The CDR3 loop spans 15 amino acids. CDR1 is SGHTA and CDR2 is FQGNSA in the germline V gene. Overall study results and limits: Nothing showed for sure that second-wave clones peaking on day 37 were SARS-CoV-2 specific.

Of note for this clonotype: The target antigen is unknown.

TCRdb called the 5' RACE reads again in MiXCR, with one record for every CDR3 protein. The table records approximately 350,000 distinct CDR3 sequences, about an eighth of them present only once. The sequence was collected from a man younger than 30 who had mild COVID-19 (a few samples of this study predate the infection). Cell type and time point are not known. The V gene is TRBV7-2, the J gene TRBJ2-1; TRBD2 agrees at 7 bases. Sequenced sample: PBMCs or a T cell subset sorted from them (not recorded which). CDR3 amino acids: CASSLPGRGRYEQFF. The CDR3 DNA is TGTGCCAGCAGCTTGCCTGGGCGGGGGAGGTATGAGCAGTTCTTC. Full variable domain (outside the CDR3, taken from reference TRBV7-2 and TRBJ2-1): GAGVSQSPSNKVTEKGKDVELRCDPISGHTALYWYRQSLGQGLEFLIYFQGNSAPDKSGLPSDRFSAERTGGSVSTLTIQRTQQEDSAVYLCASSLPGRGRYEQFFGPGTRLTVL.